Listed here are 5 T cell receptor beta chains from one sample, sequenced in a study of shared clonotypes between healthy human individuals. TCRdb's table, derived via immunoSEQ multiplex PCR, lists solely in-frame clones and lacks some. This sample has about 2.4 million clones; 90% to 95% occur once, and the top ten carry over 0.12%. The specimen sequenced was naive CD4+ T cells sorted from blood. Subset noted: CD45RA+ positively selected. These receptors originate from a young man in good health.

The gene calls are TRBV5-8 and TRBJ1-6; 7 nucleotides match TRBD1. This CDR3 is 14 amino acids long. V trimming: 3 bases; J trimming: 10 bases; junction bases outside the gene matches: 7. Germline V gives CDR1 SGHTS, CDR2 YDEGEE. CDR3 region: CASSSDRVRSPLHF. In DNA, the CDR3 is TGTGCCAGCAGCTCCGACAGGGTTAGGTCACCCCTCCACTTT.

The chain joins TRBV9 to TRBJ1-1, with 10 bases lining up with TRBD1. Germline loops: CDR1 SGDLS, CDR2 YYNGEE. V shed 0 bases and J 5 bases; nucleotides not matched to a gene: 10. The CDR3 is 17 amino acids. CDR3 in amino acids: CASSVGRTGGSETEAFF. The CDR3, as DNA: TGTGCCAGCAGCGTAGGGCGGACAGGGGGAAGTGAGACTGAAGCTTTCTTT.

The chain is built from TRBV5-8 and TRBJ1-2; maybe TRBD1 (6 bases). The germline V gene encodes CDR1 SGHTS and CDR2 YDEGEE. With 4 bases removed from V and 2 bases from J, the gap between germline ends came to 15 bases. This CDR3 is built from 15 residues. The CDR3 loop is CASSVIQGGNYGYTF. The CDR3 nucleotides are TGTGCCAGCAGCGTCATACAGGGAGGAAACTATGGCTACACCTTC.

A single count supports this clone. The chain uses TRBV20-1 and TRBJ2-1; D might be TRBD2 (6 bases). V was pared by 3 bases and J by 8 bases, with 8 bases between. The CDR3 extends over 11 amino acids. Germline V gene lookup returns CDR1 DFQATT and CDR2 SNEGSKA (reference sequence). This chain's CDR3 is CSASSGDEQFF. CDR3 DNA sequence: TGCAGTGCTAGTTCGGGGGATGAGCAGTTCTTC.

As regards this clone: The sample carries other DNA sequences with the same CDR3. This chain uses TRBV18 with TRBJ2-7; maybe TRBD2 (5 bases). The V end lost 0 bases, the J end lost 7 bases, and 7 bases lay between the germline ends. The CDR3 is 12 residues long. The germline V gene encodes CDR1 KGHSH and CDR2 LQKENI. The CDR3 region is CASSPPTGEQYF. The CDR3 nucleotides are TGTGCCAGCTCACCACCGACGGGGGAGCAGTACTTC.